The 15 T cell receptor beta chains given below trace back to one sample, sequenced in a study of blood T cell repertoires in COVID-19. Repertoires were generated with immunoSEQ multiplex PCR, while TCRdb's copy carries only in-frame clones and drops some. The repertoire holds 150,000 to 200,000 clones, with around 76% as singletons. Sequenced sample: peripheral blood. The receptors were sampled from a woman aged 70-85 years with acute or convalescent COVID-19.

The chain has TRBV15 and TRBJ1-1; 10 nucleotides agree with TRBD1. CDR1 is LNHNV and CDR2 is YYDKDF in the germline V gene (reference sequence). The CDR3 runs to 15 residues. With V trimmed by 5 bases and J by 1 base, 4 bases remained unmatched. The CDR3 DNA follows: TGTGCCACCAGCCAAAGGACAGGGGGGAACACTGAAGCTTTCTTT. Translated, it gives CATSQRTGGNTEAFF.

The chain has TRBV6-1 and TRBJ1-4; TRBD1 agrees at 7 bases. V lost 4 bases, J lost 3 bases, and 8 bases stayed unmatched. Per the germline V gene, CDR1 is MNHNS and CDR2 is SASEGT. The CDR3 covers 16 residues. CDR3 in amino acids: CASSGYRGSANEKLFF. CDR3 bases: TGTGCCAGCAGTGGGTACAGGGGCTCGGCTAATGAAAAACTGTTTTTT.

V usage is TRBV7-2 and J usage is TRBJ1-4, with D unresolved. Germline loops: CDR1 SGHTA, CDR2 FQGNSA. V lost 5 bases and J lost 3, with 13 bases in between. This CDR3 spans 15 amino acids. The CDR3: CASSPQSGPNEKLFF. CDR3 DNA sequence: TGTGCCAGCAGCCCTCAGTCGGGTCCTAATGAAAAACTGTTTTTT. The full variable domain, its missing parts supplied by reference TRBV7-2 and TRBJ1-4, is GAGVSQSPSNKVTEKGKDVELRCDPISGHTALYWYRQSLGQGLEFLIYFQGNSAPDKSGLPSDRFSAERTGGSVSTLTIQRTQQEDSAVYLCASSPQSGPNEKLFFGSGTQLSVL.

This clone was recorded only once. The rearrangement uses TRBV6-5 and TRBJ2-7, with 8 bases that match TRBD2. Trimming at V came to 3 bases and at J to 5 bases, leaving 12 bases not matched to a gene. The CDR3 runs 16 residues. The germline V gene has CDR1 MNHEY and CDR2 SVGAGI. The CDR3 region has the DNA TGTGCCAGCAGTTATCTCCCAGCGGGAGTAAGCAACGAGCAGTACTTC. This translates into CASSYLPAGVSNEQYF.

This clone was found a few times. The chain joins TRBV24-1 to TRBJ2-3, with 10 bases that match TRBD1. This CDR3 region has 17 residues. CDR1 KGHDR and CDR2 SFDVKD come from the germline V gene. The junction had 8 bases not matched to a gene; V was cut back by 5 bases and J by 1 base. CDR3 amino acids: CATSALRGTGGTDTQYF. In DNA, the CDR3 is TGTGCCACCAGTGCTTTACGCGGGACAGGGGGCACAGATACGCAGTATTTT.

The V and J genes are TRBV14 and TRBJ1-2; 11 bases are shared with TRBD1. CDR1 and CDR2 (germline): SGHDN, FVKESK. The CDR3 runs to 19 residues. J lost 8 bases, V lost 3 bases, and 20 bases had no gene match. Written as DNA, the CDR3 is TGTGCCAGCAGCCACCGGGACAGGGGGGCCGACGGGGGCGCAGGGGGCTACACCTTC. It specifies CASSHRDRGADGGAGGYTF.

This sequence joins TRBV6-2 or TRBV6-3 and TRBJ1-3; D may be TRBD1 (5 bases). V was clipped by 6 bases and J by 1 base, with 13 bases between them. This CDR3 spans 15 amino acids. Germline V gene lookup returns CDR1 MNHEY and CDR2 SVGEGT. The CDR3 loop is CASSKPRVSGNTIYF. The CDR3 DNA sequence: TGTGCCAGCAGCAAACCCAGGGTATCTGGAAACACCATATATTTT.

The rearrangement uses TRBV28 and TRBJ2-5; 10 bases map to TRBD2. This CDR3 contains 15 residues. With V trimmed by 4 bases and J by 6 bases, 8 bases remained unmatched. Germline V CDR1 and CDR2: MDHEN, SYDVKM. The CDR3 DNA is TGTGCCAGCAGTTCACCGCTAGCGGGAGAAAAGACCCAGTACTTC. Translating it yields CASSSPLAGEKTQYF.

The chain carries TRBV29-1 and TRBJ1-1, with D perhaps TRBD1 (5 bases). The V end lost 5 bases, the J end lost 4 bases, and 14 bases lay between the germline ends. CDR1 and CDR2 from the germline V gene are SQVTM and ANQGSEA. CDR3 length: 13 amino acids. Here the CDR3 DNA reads TGCAGCGTTTCGAAAGGGGTAAGCACTGAAGCTTTCTTT. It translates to CSVSKGVSTEAFF.

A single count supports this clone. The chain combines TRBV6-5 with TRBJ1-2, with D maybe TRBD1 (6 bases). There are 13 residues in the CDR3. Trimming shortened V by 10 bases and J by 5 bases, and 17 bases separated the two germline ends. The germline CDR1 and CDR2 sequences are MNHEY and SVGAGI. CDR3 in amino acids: CATALDRTYGYTF. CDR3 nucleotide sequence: TGTGCCACAGCGTTAGACAGGACGTATGGCTACACCTTC.

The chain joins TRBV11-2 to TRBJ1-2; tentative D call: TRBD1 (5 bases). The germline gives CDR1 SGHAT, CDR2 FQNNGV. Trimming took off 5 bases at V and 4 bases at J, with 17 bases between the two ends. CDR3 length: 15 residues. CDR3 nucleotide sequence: TGTGCCAGCAGCGTGACTCCGGGACTCTCCTATGGCTACACCTTC. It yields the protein CASSVTPGLSYGYTF. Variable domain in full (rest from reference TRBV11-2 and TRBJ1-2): EAGVAQSPRYKIIEKRQSVAFWCNPISGHATLYWYQQILGQGPKLLIQFQNNGVVDDSQLPKDRFSAERLKGVDSTLKIQPAKLEDSAVYLCASSVTPGLSYGYTFGSGTRLTVV.

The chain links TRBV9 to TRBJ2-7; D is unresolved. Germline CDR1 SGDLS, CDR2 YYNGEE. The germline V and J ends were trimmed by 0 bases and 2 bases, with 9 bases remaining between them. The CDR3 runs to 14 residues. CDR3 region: CASSVANRPYEQYF. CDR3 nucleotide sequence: TGTGCCAGCAGCGTAGCTAACAGACCCTACGAGCAGTACTTC. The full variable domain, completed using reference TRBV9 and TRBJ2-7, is DSGVTQTPKHLITATGQRVTLRCSPRSGDLSVYWYQQSLDQGLQFLIQYYNGEERAKGNILERFSAQQFPDLHSELNLSSLELGDSALYFCASSVANRPYEQYFGPGTRLTVT.

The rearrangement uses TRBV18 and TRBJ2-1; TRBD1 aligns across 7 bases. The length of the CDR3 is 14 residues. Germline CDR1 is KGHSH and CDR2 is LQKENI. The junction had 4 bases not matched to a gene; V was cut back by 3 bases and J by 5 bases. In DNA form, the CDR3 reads TGTGCCAGCTCACCCGACAGGGTCCACAATGAGCAGTTCTTC. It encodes CASSPDRVHNEQFF.

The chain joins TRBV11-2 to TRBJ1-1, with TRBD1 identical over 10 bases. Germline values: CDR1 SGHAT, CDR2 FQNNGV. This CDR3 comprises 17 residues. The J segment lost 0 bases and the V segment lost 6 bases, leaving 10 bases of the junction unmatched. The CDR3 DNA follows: TGTGCCAGCAGTCCCGACAGGGGGCCAACCATGAACACTGAAGCTTTCTTT. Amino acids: CASSPDRGPTMNTEAFF.

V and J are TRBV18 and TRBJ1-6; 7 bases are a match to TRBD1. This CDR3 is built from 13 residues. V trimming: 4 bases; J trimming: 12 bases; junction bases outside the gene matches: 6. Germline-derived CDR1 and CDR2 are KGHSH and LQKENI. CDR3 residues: CASSRTGEKPLHF. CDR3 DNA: TGTGCCAGCTCACGCACAGGGGAAAAACCCCTCCACTTT. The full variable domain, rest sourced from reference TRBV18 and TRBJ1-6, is NAGVMQNPRHLVRRRGQEARLRCSPMKGHSHVYWYRQLPEEGLKFMVYLQKENIIDESGMPKERFSAEFPKEGPSILRIQQVVRGDSAAYFCASSRTGEKPLHFGNGTRLTVT.